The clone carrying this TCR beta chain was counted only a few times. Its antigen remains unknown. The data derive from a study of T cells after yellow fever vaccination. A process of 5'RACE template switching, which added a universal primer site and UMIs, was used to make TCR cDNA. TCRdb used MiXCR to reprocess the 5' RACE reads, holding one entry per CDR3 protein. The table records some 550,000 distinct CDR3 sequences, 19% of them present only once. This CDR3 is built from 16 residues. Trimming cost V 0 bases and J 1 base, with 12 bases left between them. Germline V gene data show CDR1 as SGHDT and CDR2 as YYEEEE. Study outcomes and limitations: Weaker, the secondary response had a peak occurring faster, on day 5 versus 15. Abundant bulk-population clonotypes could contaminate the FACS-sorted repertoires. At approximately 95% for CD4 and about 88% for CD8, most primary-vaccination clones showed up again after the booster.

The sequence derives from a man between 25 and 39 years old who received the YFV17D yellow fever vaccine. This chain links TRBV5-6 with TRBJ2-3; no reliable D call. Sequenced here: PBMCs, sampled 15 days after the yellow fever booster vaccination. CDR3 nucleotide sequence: TGTGCCAGCAGCTTGGTCTTTTCAGGCCGCACAGATACGCAGTATTTT. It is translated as CASSLVFSGRTDTQYF.